The 11 T cell receptor beta chains given below trace back to one sample, sequenced in a study of OX40 agonist ivuxolimab in advanced cancers. Libraries were prepared by immunoSEQ multiplex PCR; TCRdb keeps only in-frame clonotypes and omits some of them. The sample shows around 150,000 clones, approximately 94% of them seen only once. The sample consisted of CD4+ or CD8+ T cells sorted from blood, taken in a trial of the OX40 agonist ivuxolimab. These receptors were obtained from an adult with an advanced solid tumor such as melanoma, head and neck, liver or kidney cancer.

The chain links TRBV27 to TRBJ2-4; either TRBD1 or TRBD2 may fit D (6 bases each). V lost 4 bases and J 9 bases, leaving 16 bases between the germline ends. Germline V gives CDR1 MNHEY, CDR2 SMNVEV (reference sequence). CDR3 size: 14 residues. CDR3 amino acids: CASSWRGLVGIQYF. The CDR3 DNA sequence: TGTGCCAGCAGTTGGAGGGGGTTAGTAGGCATTCAGTACTTC.

The chain links TRBV9 to TRBJ2-5; D possibly uses TRBD1 or TRBD2 (6 bases each). Looked up from germline, CDR1 is SGDLS and CDR2 is YYNGEE. The germline V and J ends were trimmed by 4 bases and 1 base, with 17 bases remaining between them. The CDR3 length is 16 residues. The CDR3 DNA reads TGTGCCAGCAGCCGTTCAATTACGGGGGCCCAAGAGACCCAGTACTTC. This translates into CASSRSITGAQETQYF.

The chain has TRBV27 and TRBJ2-7; a possible D gene is TRBD1 (5 bases). In germline, CDR1 is MNHEY, CDR2 SMNVEV (reference sequence). The CDR3 sequence is 15 residues long. Trimming stripped 3 bases from V and 3 bases from J, with 15 bases between. This CDR3 is CASSLAAGNVYEQYF. The DNA of the CDR3 is TGTGCCAGCAGTTTGGCGGCAGGGAACGTCTACGAGCAGTACTTC.

The chain combines TRBV11-3 with TRBJ2-1, with 7 bases fitting TRBD2. The CDR3 has 14 residues. Germline V gene data show CDR1 as SGHNT and CDR2 as YENEEA. Trimming removed 4 bases from V and 6 bases from J; junction bases left unmatched: 6. CDR3: CASSSGLAVNEQFF. Written as DNA, the CDR3 is TGTGCCAGCAGCTCTGGGCTAGCGGTCAATGAGCAGTTCTTC.

In the case of this clone: At one of its ends the junction is not consistent with the germline gene, which may arise from a read error. The chain couples TRBV7-7 to TRBJ2-2; 8 nucleotides line up with TRBD1. In germline, CDR1 is SSHAT, CDR2 FNYEAQ (reference sequence). The CDR3 is made up of 14 amino acids. The chain's CDR3 is CASSADRDTGELFF. The CDR3 bases are TGTGCTAGCAGCGCGGACAGGGACACCGGGGAGCTGTTTTTT.

The chain recombines TRBV9 with TRBJ2-3; perhaps TRBD2 as D (7 bases). With 4 bases removed from V and 1 base from J, the gap between germline ends came to 16 bases. The CDR3 runs 16 residues. Germline V gives CDR1 SGDLS, CDR2 YYNGEE. CDR3 in amino acids: CASSRGGDWGTDTQYF. The CDR3 region has the DNA TGTGCCAGCAGCCGAGGGGGGGACTGGGGCACAGATACGCAGTATTTT.

This clone was seen more than once but under ten times. The chain joins TRBV19 to TRBJ2-7, with 8 bases fitting TRBD1. With V trimmed by 10 bases and J by 3 bases, 2 bases remained unmatched. The germline V gene encodes CDR1 LNHDA and CDR2 SQIVND (reference sequence). This CDR3 has 11 residues. The CDR3: CATGTGYEQYF. The CDR3 DNA reads TGTGCCACCGGGACAGGCTACGAGCAGTACTTC. The full variable domain, its missing parts supplied by reference TRBV19 and TRBJ2-7, is DGGITQSPKYLFRKEGQNVTLSCEQNLNHDAMYWYRQDPGQGLRLIYYSQIVNDFQKGDIAEGYSVSREKKESFPLTVTSAQKNPTAFYLCATGTGYEQYFGPGTRLTVT.

The chain is built from TRBV29-1 and TRBJ2-3; tentative D call: TRBD2 (6 bases). Deletions cut 3 bases from V and 1 base from J, with 11 bases between. The germline CDR1 and CDR2 sequences are SQVTM and ANQGSEA. CDR3 length: 14 amino acids. The CDR3 sequence: CSVEEGTRTDTQYF. The CDR3 nucleotides read TGCAGCGTTGAGGAGGGGACCCGCACAGATACGCAGTATTTT.

V usage is TRBV6-6 and J usage is TRBJ2-7; D gene uncertain. Per the germline V gene, CDR1 is MNHNY and CDR2 is SVGAGI (reference sequence). The CDR3 contains 12 residues. V was cut by 4 bases and J by 7 bases, with 11 bases left in between. CDR3 sequence (DNA): TGTGCCAGCAGTTTAATTTGGGAAGAGCAGTACTTC. Amino acids: CASSLIWEEQYF.

This clone is a singleton in its sample. The J gene is TRBJ2-1, the V gene TRBV15; D gene uncertain. CDR3 length equals 12 residues. Per germline, CDR1 LNHNV and CDR2 YYDKDF (reference sequence). Trimming removed 0 bases from V and 7 bases from J, with 4 bases in between. In DNA form, the CDR3 reads TGTGCCACCAGCAGAGAGGTAAATGAGCAGTTCTTC. Protein product: CATSREVNEQFF.

This clone has only one observation. V is TRBV19 and J is TRBJ2-3, with TRBD2 identical over 10 bases. Losses at the gene ends were 7 bases for V and 4 bases for J; bases not matched to a gene: 14. Germline CDR1 is LNHDA and CDR2 is SQIVND (reference sequence). The CDR3 is made up of 17 amino acids. The CDR3 DNA reads TGTGCCAGTACCCTCGACAGGAGCGGGAGGGCCTCAGATACGCAGTATTTT. Encoded protein: CASTLDRSGRASDTQYF. The whole variable domain, filled in from reference TRBV19 and TRBJ2-3, reads DGGITQSPKYLFRKEGQNVTLSCEQNLNHDAMYWYRQDPGQGLRLIYYSQIVNDFQKGDIAEGYSVSREKKESFPLTVTSAQKNPTAFYLCASTLDRSGRASDTQYFGPGTRLTVL.